This T cell receptor (beta chain) was recorded in a study of Ad26.COV2.S vaccination and SARS-CoV-2 variants. Study as a whole: Doses of Ad26.COV2.S were injected into muscle once or twice, 56 days apart.

The treatment: around 19 received Ad26.COV2.S at low or high dose, single or two shots; several received placebo; per-sample allocation not given. Following the first vaccine or placebo injection, samples were taken on day 63. An adult aged 18-55 years in Boston served as the donor. A note on this clone: Its antigen is as yet unknown.

V was trimmed by 4 bases and J by 7 bases, leaving 23 bases between them. The CDR3 extends over 17 amino acids. Germline V gene sequence: CDR1 MGHRA, CDR2 YSYEKL. Produced via immunoSEQ multiplex PCR; TCRdb's table is partial and in-frame only. In the table there are 380,000 or so clones, less than 90% of which are singletons. Overall study findings and caveats: While placebo recipients had lower spike-specific TCR breadth, vaccine recipients had more. Vaccinees reportedly had broad spike-specific CD8+ and CD4+ T cell responses.

The sample here was peripheral blood, taken in a trial of Ad26.COV2.S vaccine versus placebo. The chain combines TRBV4-1 with TRBJ2-1, with unresolved D. This clonotype was sampled from a person aged 18-65 years who received the Ad26.COV2.S COVID-19 vaccine or a placebo. The chain's CDR3 is CASSRVTGPEELNEQFF. In DNA form, the CDR3 reads TGCGCCAGCAGCCGGGTGACCGGGCCCGAAGAGTTGAATGAGCAGTTCTTC.